This T cell receptor beta chain was sequenced in a study of blood T cell repertoires in COVID-19. Study background: Sample material is recorded as cDNA or gDNA derived from T cells, B-cell-depleted T cells, or PBMCs.

Authors' data handling: Amplifying reference gene primers gave estimates of nucleated cell counts. The method was immunoSEQ multiplex PCR; TCRdb's version includes in-frame clones alone and lacks a portion of them. That table supplies the V and J calls and clone size; D and trimming were determined from the DNA. The sample records some 70,000 clones, 80% to 90% being singletons. The germline V gene has CDR1 SNHLY and CDR2 FYNNEI. V was clipped by 3 bases and J by 1 base; unmatched bases: 17. The CDR3 consists of 19 residues. The origin of this receptor is a man in his fifties with active COVID-19. V and J are TRBV2 and TRBJ2-5; the match to TRBD2 covers 7 bases. Input material: peripheral blood. The CDR3 region has the DNA TGTGCCAGCAGTGATGATTATTCGAGGTCTAGCGGACCCCAAGAGACCCAGTACTTC. Its translation is CASSDDYSRSSGPQETQYF.